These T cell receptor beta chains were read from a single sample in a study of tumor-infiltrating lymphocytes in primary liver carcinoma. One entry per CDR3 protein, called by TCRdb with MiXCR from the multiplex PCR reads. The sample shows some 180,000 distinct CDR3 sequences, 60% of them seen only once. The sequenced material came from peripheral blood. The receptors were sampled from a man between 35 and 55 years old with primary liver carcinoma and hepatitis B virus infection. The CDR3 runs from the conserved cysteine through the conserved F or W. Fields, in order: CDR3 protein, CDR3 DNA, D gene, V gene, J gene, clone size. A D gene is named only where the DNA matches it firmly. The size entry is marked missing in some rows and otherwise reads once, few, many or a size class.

CDR3aa: CASSYSGSASYYEQYF
CDR3nt: TGTGCCAGCAGTTACTCGGGTAGCGCGTCCTACTACGAGCAGTACTTC
d_gene: -
v_gene: TRBV6-5
j_gene: TRBJ2-7
abundance: -

CDR3aa: CASSPKYGANTEAFF
CDR3nt: TGTGCCAGCAGTCCCAAGTACGGGGCGAACACTGAAGCTTTCTTT
d_gene: -
v_gene: TRBV6-5
j_gene: TRBJ1-1
abundance: few

CDR3aa: CASSDGGRGRRTQYF
CDR3nt: TGTGCCAGCAGCGACGGAGGTAGAGGGAGACGAACGCAGTATTTT
d_gene: -
v_gene: TRBV11-2
j_gene: TRBJ2-3
abundance: once

CDR3aa: CASEEGGRGSPIEGYTF
CDR3nt: TGCGCCAGCGAGGAGGGGGGCAGGGGATCCCCCATAGAGGGCTACACCTTC
d_gene: -
v_gene: TRBV4-1
j_gene: TRBJ1-2
abundance: -

CDR3aa: CASSEEVGQGGFF
CDR3nt: TGTGCCAGCAGTGAAGAAGTGGGACAGGGTGGGTTCTTC
d_gene: TRBD1
v_gene: TRBV6-1
j_gene: TRBJ2-1
abundance: many

CDR3aa: CASWGSTSGTDQYF
CDR3nt: TGTGCCTCATGGGGGAGTACTAGCGGGACGGATCAGTACTTC
d_gene: TRBD2
v_gene: TRBV11-2
j_gene: TRBJ2-4
abundance: once

CDR3aa: CSVVRALHTYVQYF
CDR3nt: TGCAGCGTTGTCCGGGCCTTACATACCTACGTGCAGTACTTC
d_gene: -
v_gene: TRBV29-1
j_gene: TRBJ2-7
abundance: -

CDR3aa: CASSHGHTGELFF
CDR3nt: TGTGCCAGCAGTCACGGGCATACCGGGGAGCTGTTTTTT
d_gene: -
v_gene: TRBV6-6
j_gene: TRBJ2-2
abundance: many

CDR3aa: CASSSGSRSYNSPLQF
CDR3nt: TGTGCCAGCAGCTCAGGGTCTCGCTCCTATAATTCACCCCTCCAATTT
d_gene: -
v_gene: TRBV11-2
j_gene: TRBJ1-6
abundance: -

CDR3aa: CASRSAGTSSGVNVLTF
CDR3nt: TGTGCCAGCAGGTCAGCGGGGACTAGCTCTGGGGTCAACGTCCTGACATTC
d_gene: TRBD2
v_gene: TRBV12-3/TRBV12-4
j_gene: TRBJ2-6
abundance: -

CDR3aa: CASSSNGNVRGQFF
CDR3nt: TGTGCCAGCAGCTCTAACGGGAATGTAAGGGGGCAGTTCTTC
d_gene: -
v_gene: TRBV11-1
j_gene: TRBJ2-1
abundance: -

CDR3aa: CASSYSGQLQETQYF
CDR3nt: TGTGCCAGCAGTTACTCGGGACAGCTCCAAGAGACCCAGTACTTC
d_gene: TRBD1
v_gene: TRBV6-2/TRBV6-3
j_gene: TRBJ2-5
abundance: -

CDR3aa: CASTTTGINSPLHF
CDR3nt: TGCGCCAGCACCACGACAGGGATCAATTCACCCCTCCACTTT
d_gene: TRBD1
v_gene: TRBV10-2
j_gene: TRBJ1-6
abundance: -

CDR3aa: CSVGTSDITDTQYF
CDR3nt: TGCAGCGTTGGAACTAGCGATATCACAGATACGCAGTATTTT
d_gene: TRBD2
v_gene: TRBV29-1
j_gene: TRBJ2-3
abundance: -

CDR3aa: CASNFFALGDQDEKLFF
CDR3nt: TGCGCCAGCAATTTCTTCGCCCTTGGCGATCAAGATGAAAAACTGTTTTTT
d_gene: -
v_gene: TRBV5-1
j_gene: TRBJ1-4
abundance: -

CDR3aa: CASSRGGVNEQFF
CDR3nt: TGTGCCAGCAGTAGGGGTGGGGTTAATGAGCAGTTCTTC
d_gene: -
v_gene: TRBV5-4
j_gene: TRBJ2-1
abundance: -

CDR3aa: CASSLNPPGGRGANEQFF
CDR3nt: TGTGCCAGCAGCTTAAACCCCCCCGGCGGGAGGGGTGCAAATGAGCAGTTCTTC
d_gene: TRBD2
v_gene: TRBV7-3
j_gene: TRBJ2-1
abundance: -

CDR3aa: CASSSGTAYEQYF
CDR3nt: TGTGCCAGCAGCTCCGGGACAGCCTACGAGCAGTACTTC
d_gene: TRBD1
v_gene: TRBV11-1
j_gene: TRBJ2-7
abundance: many

CDR3aa: CASSLRDRPFYGYTF
CDR3nt: TGTGCCAGCAGTTTAAGGGACAGGCCCTTCTATGGCTACACCTTC
d_gene: TRBD1
v_gene: TRBV12-3/TRBV12-4
j_gene: TRBJ1-2
abundance: many

CDR3aa: CASNPRDGVPIEQFF
CDR3nt: TGTGCCAGCAACCCCCGTGACGGAGTCCCAATTGAGCAGTTCTTC
d_gene: -
v_gene: TRBV11-2
j_gene: TRBJ2-1
abundance: -

CDR3aa: CASRGAGFLYGYTF
CDR3nt: TGTGCCAGCAGGGGAGCGGGGTTCCTCTATGGCTACACCTTC
d_gene: -
v_gene: TRBV6-5
j_gene: TRBJ1-2
abundance: many

CDR3aa: CASTVPGFLYTGKLFF
CDR3nt: TGTGCCAGCACTGTACCGGGATTCCTTTACACCGGGAAGCTGTTTTTT
d_gene: -
v_gene: TRBV12-3/TRBV12-4
j_gene: TRBJ2-2
abundance: -

CDR3aa: CASSTRRPGGNTEAFF
CDR3nt: TGTGCCAGCAGCACCAGACGGCCTGGGGGGAACACTGAAGCTTTCTTT
d_gene: -
v_gene: TRBV11-2
j_gene: TRBJ1-1
abundance: many

CDR3aa: CASSYDPPMAFF
CDR3nt: TGTGCCAGCAGTTACGACCCTCCCATGGCTTTCTTT
d_gene: -
v_gene: TRBV6-6
j_gene: TRBJ1-1
abundance: -

CDR3aa: CAWSGGDSRSDTQYF
CDR3nt: TGTGCCTGGAGTGGGGGGGATAGTCGGTCAGATACGCAGTATTTT
d_gene: -
v_gene: TRBV30
j_gene: TRBJ2-3
abundance: -

CDR3aa: CASSATSGDCDEQSF
CDR3nt: TGTGCCAGCAGCGCAACTAGCGGGGATTGCGATGAGCAGTCCTTC
d_gene: TRBD2
v_gene: TRBV11-2
j_gene: TRBJ2-1
abundance: -

CDR3aa: CASSSSPWTGGGGYTF
CDR3nt: TGTGCCAGCAGTTCTAGTCCCTGGACAGGGGGAGGAGGCTACACCTTC
d_gene: TRBD1
v_gene: TRBV6-1
j_gene: TRBJ1-2
abundance: -

CDR3aa: CPSSLKPSGWNTGELFF
CDR3nt: TGTCCAAGCAGCTTAAAGCCTAGCGGGTGGAACACCGGGGAGCTGTTTTTT
d_gene: TRBD2
v_gene: TRBV11-2
j_gene: TRBJ2-2
abundance: -

CDR3aa: CSVVSGRGAQYF
CDR3nt: TGCAGCGTTGTATCAGGGCGGGGGGCGCAGTATTTT
d_gene: TRBD2
v_gene: TRBV29-1
j_gene: TRBJ2-3
abundance: -

CDR3aa: CASNKASTDTQYF
CDR3nt: TGTGCCAGCAACAAGGCTAGCACAGATACGCAGTATTTT
d_gene: -
v_gene: TRBV6-5
j_gene: TRBJ2-3
abundance: -

CDR3aa: CASIVSGRYGYTF
CDR3nt: TGTGCCAGCATTGTTTCCGGGCGCTATGGCTACACCTTC
d_gene: -
v_gene: TRBV12-3/TRBV12-4
j_gene: TRBJ1-2
abundance: -

CDR3aa: CASSGVGGTDTQYF
CDR3nt: TGTGCCAGCAGTGGGGTTGGCGGCACAGATACGCAGTATTTT
d_gene: -
v_gene: TRBV12-3/TRBV12-4
j_gene: TRBJ2-3
abundance: -

CDR3aa: CVSRGLVGHNEQFF
CDR3nt: TGTGTCAGCAGAGGACTAGTGGGCCACAATGAGCAGTTCTTC
d_gene: TRBD2
v_gene: TRBV11-2
j_gene: TRBJ2-1
abundance: -

CDR3aa: CASSSNPLAGAVETQYF
CDR3nt: TGCGCCAGCAGCTCCAACCCCCTAGCGGGAGCCGTAGAGACCCAGTACTTC
d_gene: TRBD2
v_gene: TRBV5-1
j_gene: TRBJ2-5
abundance: few

CDR3aa: CASSPGQGNTIYF
CDR3nt: TGTGCCAGCAGCCCGGGACAGGGAAACACCATATATTTT
d_gene: TRBD1
v_gene: TRBV11-3
j_gene: TRBJ1-3
abundance: -

CDR3aa: CASRSGQTFNQPQHF
CDR3nt: TGTGCCAGCAGATCAGGACAGACGTTCAATCAGCCCCAGCATTTT
d_gene: -
v_gene: TRBV12-3/TRBV12-4
j_gene: TRBJ1-5
abundance: many

CDR3aa: CASSSTSGRASGELFF
CDR3nt: TGTGCCAGCAGTTCTACTAGCGGGAGGGCGTCGGGGGAGCTGTTTTTT
d_gene: TRBD2
v_gene: TRBV5-5
j_gene: TRBJ2-2
abundance: few

CDR3aa: CASTSYRGTEAFF
CDR3nt: TGTGCCAGCACCTCGTACCGGGGCACTGAAGCTTTCTTT
d_gene: -
v_gene: TRBV6-5
j_gene: TRBJ1-1
abundance: -

CDR3aa: CASSLTGGSNQPQHF
CDR3nt: TGTGCCAGCAGTCTAACAGGGGGGAGCAATCAGCCCCAGCATTTT
d_gene: TRBD1
v_gene: TRBV6-2/TRBV6-3
j_gene: TRBJ1-5
abundance: many

CDR3aa: CASSTSGGETQYF
CDR3nt: TGTGCCAGCAGTACATCGGGGGGGGAGACCCAATACTTC
d_gene: TRBD2
v_gene: TRBV6-2/TRBV6-3
j_gene: TRBJ2-5
abundance: -

CDR3aa: CASSGWTDNYDYTF
CDR3nt: TGTGCCAGCAGCGGATGGACAGACAACTATGACTACACCTTC
d_gene: -
v_gene: TRBV13
j_gene: TRBJ1-2
abundance: -

CDR3aa: CASSLGVAGANVLNF
CDR3nt: TGTGCCAGCAGCTTAGGGGTGGCTGGTGCCAACGTCCTGAATTTC
d_gene: -
v_gene: TRBV7-8
j_gene: TRBJ2-6
abundance: -

CDR3aa: CSVGGLVDEQFF
CDR3nt: TGCAGCGTTGGGGGACTAGTCGATGAGCAGTTCTTC
d_gene: TRBD2
v_gene: TRBV29-1
j_gene: TRBJ2-1
abundance: many

CDR3aa: CASSFMIAGAGSEHYF
CDR3nt: TGTGCCAGCAGCTTTATGATAGCGGGAGCTGGATCCGAACACTACTTC
d_gene: TRBD2
v_gene: TRBV11-2
j_gene: TRBJ2-7
abundance: -

CDR3aa: CSVEEGGRENTGELFF
CDR3nt: TGCAGCGTTGAAGAAGGTGGGAGGGAGAACACCGGGGAGCTGTTTTTT
d_gene: TRBD2
v_gene: TRBV29-1
j_gene: TRBJ2-2
abundance: many

CDR3aa: CASRPIGGSTDTQYF
CDR3nt: TGTGCCAGCAGACCAATTGGCGGGAGCACAGATACGCAGTATTTT
d_gene: -
v_gene: TRBV5-6
j_gene: TRBJ2-3
abundance: -

CDR3aa: CASSPAVKGGSNEQFF
CDR3nt: TGTGCCAGCAGCCCCGCAGTGAAAGGGGGTTCCAATGAGCAGTTCTTC
d_gene: -
v_gene: TRBV5-4
j_gene: TRBJ2-1
abundance: -

CDR3aa: CASSDSGQETQYF
CDR3nt: TGCGCCAGCAGTGATTCAGGGCAAGAGACCCAGTACTTC
d_gene: -
v_gene: TRBV10-2
j_gene: TRBJ2-5
abundance: -

CDR3aa: CAWKGGWNEKLFF
CDR3nt: TGTGCCTGGAAAGGGGGTTGGAATGAAAAACTGTTTTTT
d_gene: -
v_gene: TRBV30
j_gene: TRBJ1-4
abundance: -

CDR3aa: CDSRKLAGEPGDTQYF
CDR3nt: TGTGACAGCAGGAAACTAGCGGGAGAGCCTGGAGATACGCAGTATTTT
d_gene: TRBD2
v_gene: TRBV11-2
j_gene: TRBJ2-3
abundance: -

CDR3aa: CVSSQTLGSEQFF
CDR3nt: TGTGTCAGCAGCCAGACCTTGGGGAGTGAGCAGTTCTTC
d_gene: -
v_gene: TRBV14
j_gene: TRBJ2-1
abundance: -

CDR3aa: CASSLSGIAYEQYF
CDR3nt: TGTGCCAGCAGCCTAAGCGGGATAGCCTACGAGCAGTACTTC
d_gene: TRBD2
v_gene: TRBV11-2
j_gene: TRBJ2-7
abundance: many

CDR3aa: CAISDTSGNTEAFF
CDR3nt: TGTGCCATCAGTGATACCAGTGGGAACACTGAAGCTTTCTTT
d_gene: -
v_gene: TRBV10-3
j_gene: TRBJ1-1
abundance: few

CDR3aa: CASSLAPGLAGGPENGQFF
CDR3nt: TGTGCCAGCAGCTTAGCTCCAGGACTAGCGGGAGGGCCGGAGAATGGGCAGTTCTTC
d_gene: TRBD2
v_gene: TRBV11-2
j_gene: TRBJ2-1
abundance: -

CDR3aa: CASSLGSAVKGNEQFF
CDR3nt: TGTGCCAGCAGCTTGGGGTCAGCGGTGAAGGGGAATGAGCAGTTCTTC
d_gene: -
v_gene: TRBV5-4
j_gene: TRBJ2-1
abundance: -

CDR3aa: CASSEEFSTDTQYF
CDR3nt: TGTGCCAGCAGCGAAGAGTTTAGCACAGATACGCAGTATTTT
d_gene: -
v_gene: TRBV25-1
j_gene: TRBJ2-3
abundance: -

CDR3aa: CATSRRGNTRELFF
CDR3nt: TGTGCCACCAGCCGTCGGGGGAACACCAGGGAGCTGTTTTTT
d_gene: -
v_gene: TRBV11-2
j_gene: TRBJ2-2
abundance: -